This TCR beta chain originates from a study of blood T cell repertoires in COVID-19. Study information: Collection of acute and convalescent COVID-19 samples took place in the United States, Italy and Spain.

TCRdb's table, derived via immunoSEQ multiplex PCR, lists solely in-frame clones and lacks some. The sample records 100,000 to 150,000 clones, roughly four fifths being singletons. Germline V CDR1 and CDR2: SNHLY, FYNNEI. There are 12 residues in the CDR3. V was pared by 6 bases and J by 6 bases, with 12 bases between. This clone was seen only a few times. This TCR was recovered from a middle-aged man with acute COVID-19. Sequencing was carried out using PBMCs or T cells enriched from blood (not recorded which). The chain has TRBV2 and TRBJ2-7; maybe TRBD2 (5 bases). DNA of the CDR3: TGTGCCAGCAGGGAGAGGGATTTCGAGCAGTACTTC. Protein product: CASRERDFEQYF.